This TCR beta chain was observed in a study of blood T cell repertoires in COVID-19. Study at large: Some COVID-19 samples were acute and others convalescent; all came from the United States, Italy and Spain. PBMCs, B-cell-depleted T cells, or T cells were the source of the cDNA or gDNA that made up the material.

The Seattle patients joined while their infection was active and were tracked longitudinally afterward. Authors' processing steps: Reference gene primers were amplified, and this amplification served to estimate nucleated cell counts. The repertoire was sequenced with immunoSEQ multiplex PCR; TCRdb's copy has only in-frame clones and lacks some. V and J calls and clone size are copied from that table; D and trimming were computed from the DNA. Among 200,000 to 300,000 clones listed, roughly 76% were seen once. V was pared by 3 bases and J by 5 bases, with 9 bases between. Germline V gene sequence: CDR1 LGHDT, CDR2 YNNKEL (reference sequence). This CDR3 spans 13 amino acids.

The receptor's source is a woman of 80 years or more with COVID-19, enrolled during active disease. Sequencing was carried out using peripheral blood. This chain links TRBV3-1 (or the pseudogene TRBV3-2) with TRBJ2-3; D perhaps matches TRBD2 (5 bases). The CDR3 here is CASSHARGDTQYF. The CDR3 DNA reads as TGTGCCAGCAGCCATGCCCGGGGAGATACGCAGTATTTT.